Listed below are T cell receptor beta chains from one sample, sequenced in a study of blood T cell repertoires in COVID-19. The assay was immunoSEQ multiplex PCR, and TCRdb's table has in-frame clones only and misses some. The profile covers approximately 220,000 clones, with about nine tenths appearing a single time and 2.5% to 3% taken by the ten largest. The sample taken for sequencing was PBMCs or T cells enriched from blood (not recorded which). Receptors were obtained from a woman aged 25 to 45 with acute COVID-19. Each CDR3 is given with its conserved first and last residue. The D gene is left open where the match is weak. Size is omitted from some rows. Given values are once, few, many or a class for expanded clones.

size,J,V,length,D,CDR3,DNA
few,TRBJ1-4,TRBV4-2,16,TRBD1,CASSPLGGLANEKLFF,TGTGCCAGCAGCCCCTTAGGGGGCTTAGCTAATGAAAAACTGTTTTTT
many,TRBJ2-2,TRBV11-2,14,TRBD1,CATEGTVGTGELFF,TGTGCCACAGAGGGGACAGTCGGCACCGGGGAGCTGTTTTTT
-,TRBJ1-1,TRBV20-1,14,TRBD1,CSASTGQMNTEAFF,TGCAGTGCTAGTACGGGACAGATGAACACTGAAGCTTTCTTT
-,TRBJ2-5,TRBV6-5,15,-,CASSYSFDEGETQYF,TGTGCCAGCAGTTACTCTTTCGACGAGGGAGAGACCCAGTACTTC
-,TRBJ2-7,TRBV13,15,TRBD1,CASTNRGTGSGEQYF,TGTGCCAGCACCAACAGAGGGACAGGGAGCGGGGAGCAGTACTTC
-,TRBJ2-5,TRBV7-2,12,-,CASSLYQETQYF,TGTGCCAGCAGCTTATATCAAGAGACCCAGTACTTC
-,TRBJ1-3,TRBV27,14,-,CASSLSRGGNTIYF,TGTGCCAGCAGTTTAAGCAGGGGTGGAAACACCATATATTTT
few,TRBJ1-1,TRBV5-6,15,TRBD1,CASSRTGWGNTEAFF,TGTGCCAGCAGTCGGACAGGGTGGGGGAACACTGAAGCTTTCTTT
once,TRBJ1-4,TRBV21-1,15,-,CASNHGQTTNEKLFF,TGTGCCAGCAACCATGGACAGACAACTAATGAAAAACTGTTTTTT
-,TRBJ1-5,TRBV11-2,14,-,CASSLGAGRQPQHF,TGTGCCAGCAGCTTAGGGGCAGGGAGGCAGCCCCAGCATTTT
-,TRBJ1-1,TRBV18,13,TRBD1,CASSRTGGGEAFF,TGTGCCAGCTCACGGACAGGGGGCGGTGAAGCTTTTTTT
-,TRBJ1-1,TRBV15,19,-,CATSGSQRRVWGMNTEAFF,TGTGCCACCAGCGGATCTCAACGGAGGGTTTGGGGCATGAACACTGAAGCTTTCTTT
-,TRBJ2-6,TRBV6-4,18,TRBD2,CASSDSTSGGSGANVLTF,TGTGCCAGCAGTGACTCTACTAGCGGGGGGTCTGGGGCCAACGTCCTGACTTTC
once,TRBJ2-7,TRBV2,14,-,CASSELAGSYEQYF,TGTGCCAGCAGCGAACTAGCAGGTTCTTACGAGCAGTACTTC
-,TRBJ1-1,TRBV10-3,12,TRBD1,CAISDGDSQAFF,TGTGCCATCAGTGATGGGGACAGCCAAGCTTTCTTT
once,TRBJ1-2,TRBV29-1,11,-,CSVRVQYGYTF,TGCAGCGTGAGGGTCCAGTATGGCTACACCTTC
-,TRBJ2-1,TRBV30,11,-,CAWSGQNEQFF,TGTGCCTGGAGTGGGCAGAATGAGCAGTTCTTC
-,TRBJ1-1,TRBV10-3,15,-,CAISESRESNTEAFF,TGTGCCATCAGTGAGTCCCGGGAGAGCAACACTGAAGCTTTCTTT
few,TRBJ1-5,TRBV12-3/TRBV12-4,12,-,CASVQGNQPQHF,TGTGCCAGCGTACAGGGCAATCAGCCCCAGCATTTT
few,TRBJ1-4,TRBV2,13,-,CASRNDGGEKLFF,TGTGCCAGCAGGAACGACGGAGGGGAAAAACTGTTTTTT
-,TRBJ2-2,TRBV27,12,TRBD2,CASKREAGELFF,TGTGCCAGCAAGCGGGAGGCGGGGGAGCTGTTTTTT
-,TRBJ2-3,TRBV3-1/TRBV3-2,16,TRBD2,CASSLVVAGGTDTQYF,TGTGCCAGCAGCCTTGTGGTAGCGGGGGGCACAGATACGCAGTATTTT
once,TRBJ1-1,TRBV19,14,-,CASSTGHLNTEAFF,TGTGCCAGTAGTACGGGACATCTGAACACTGAAGCTTTCTTT
-,TRBJ2-5,TRBV5-1,17,TRBD2,CASSLGTTSGGAETQYF,TGCGCCAGCAGCTTGGGCACCACTAGCGGGGGGGCGGAGACCCAGTACTTC
-,TRBJ1-2,TRBV2,14,-,CASRTSGTNYGYTF,TGTGCCAGCAGGACGTCCGGGACTAACTATGGCTACACCTTC
-,TRBJ2-4,TRBV9,14,-,CASSVGGAANIQYF,TGTGCCAGCAGCGTTGGGGGGGCGGCAAACATTCAGTACTTC
once,TRBJ1-1,TRBV5-1,13,TRBD1,CASRQGANTEAFF,TGCGCCAGCCGACAGGGGGCGAACACTGAAGCTTTCTTT
-,TRBJ2-1,TRBV20-1,11,-,CSARADTEQFF,TGCAGTGCTAGAGCGGACACTGAGCAGTTCTTC
-,TRBJ1-1,TRBV5-1,16,-,CASSSDPTGLNTEAFF,TGCGCCAGCAGCTCGGACCCAACAGGGCTGAACACTGAAGCTTTCTTT
-,TRBJ2-7,TRBV6-5,14,TRBD1,CASSGQGETYEQYF,TGTGCCAGCAGCGGACAGGGGGAAACCTACGAGCAGTACTTC
few,TRBJ1-6,TRBV7-2,16,TRBD1,CASSSILGGTGRTLHF,TGTGCCAGCAGCTCAATCTTGGGGGGGACAGGGAGGACCCTCCACTTT
-,TRBJ1-1,TRBV11-3,15,-,CASSLAPQPDTEAFF,TGTGCCAGCAGCTTAGCCCCTCAACCGGACACTGAAGCTTTCTTT
once,TRBJ2-7,TRBV5-8,16,-,CASSLANIGTNYEQYF,TGTGCCAGCAGCTTGGCCAATATCGGGACAAATTACGAGCAGTACTTC
-,TRBJ2-3,TRBV2,18,TRBD2,CASSEAKGSGGATDTQYF,TGTGCCAGCAGCGAAGCAAAGGGTAGCGGGGGGGCGACAGATACGCAGTATTTT
-,TRBJ2-5,TRBV6-1,15,TRBD1,CASSEGGQRPETQYF,TGTGCCAGCAGTGAAGGGGGACAGCGACCCGAGACCCAGTACTTC
-,TRBJ1-5,TRBV15,13,-,CATSRGQNQPQHF,TGTGCCACCAGCAGAGGACAGAATCAGCCCCAGCATTTT
once,TRBJ2-2,TRBV10-3,16,-,CAISELGVPNTGELFF,TGTGCCATCAGTGAATTGGGAGTTCCGAACACCGGGGAGCTGTTTTTT
-,TRBJ1-4,TRBV7-8,18,TRBD1,CASSPEWIPGTGGEKLFF,TGTGCCAGCAGCCCCGAATGGATCCCGGGGACAGGTGGAGAAAAACTGTTTTTT
-,TRBJ1-3,TRBV18,16,-,CASSQSSGDSGNTIYF,TGTGCCAGCTCACAATCGTCCGGTGATTCTGGAAACACCATATATTTT
few,TRBJ2-1,TRBV27,18,TRBD2,CASSTSGGDLSSYNEQFF,TGTGCCAGCAGTACCAGCGGGGGGGACCTAAGCTCCTACAATGAGCAGTTCTTC
-,TRBJ1-5,TRBV25-1,14,TRBD1,CASAPTGGYQPQHF,TGTGCCAGCGCCCCGACAGGGGGCTATCAGCCCCAGCATTTT
-,TRBJ2-7,TRBV4-3,15,TRBD1,CASSQDYLGGDEQYF,TGCGCCAGCAGCCAAGATTACTTAGGGGGCGACGAGCAGTACTTC
-,TRBJ1-2,TRBV6-5,15,TRBD1,CASSYLADRGGGYTF,TGTGCCAGCAGTTACCTTGCGGACAGGGGGGGTGGCTACACCTTC
-,TRBJ1-6,TRBV6-1,14,TRBD1,CASSEEDRDSPLHF,TGTGCCAGCAGTGAGGAGGACAGGGATTCACCCCTCCACTTT
-,TRBJ2-7,TRBV6-5,15,TRBD2,CASRGLAGGIYEQYF,TGTGCCAGCAGAGGACTAGCGGGGGGGATCTACGAGCAGTACTTC
-,TRBJ1-5,TRBV19,15,-,CASSISGGVGQPQHF,TGTGCCAGTAGTATATCGGGGGGAGTGGGGCAGCCCCAGCATTTT
-,TRBJ1-3,TRBV5-1,13,-,CASSLGIRNTIYF,TGCGCCAGCAGCCTAGGTATAAGAAACACCATATATTTT
-,TRBJ1-2,TRBV6-5,14,-,CASSAIREFNDYTF,TGTGCCAGCAGCGCTATCCGGGAGTTTAACGACTACACCTTC
few,TRBJ2-2,TRBV3-1/TRBV3-2,15,TRBD1,CASSQLTGSAGELFF,TGTGCCAGCAGCCAGCTGACAGGGAGCGCCGGGGAGCTGTTTTTT
-,TRBJ2-7,TRBV19,14,-,CASSTSTGLDEQYF,TGTGCCAGTAGTACCTCGACAGGTTTAGACGAGCAGTACTTC
-,TRBJ2-7,TRBV6-5,15,-,CASSASTGPPYEQYF,TGTGCCAGCAGCGCGTCCACAGGCCCTCCCTACGAGCAGTACTTC